This T cell receptor (beta chain) derives from a study of early T cells in non-severe SARS-CoV-2 infection. Overall study: Unsorted whole-blood RNA was sequenced in bulk, leaving chains unpaired. Regarding the study as a whole: A preference for anti-spike CD8 responses marked VDJdb matching, which missed private and CD4 specificities.

About this clonotype itself: Its cognate antigen is unknown.

Researchers attached unique molecular identifiers to individual cDNA molecules. MiXCR, applied by TCRdb to the 5' RACE reads, yields one record per CDR3 protein. The table has around 60,000 distinct CDR3 sequences, approximately 11% seen once. Germline loops: CDR1 SGHNT, CDR2 YYREEE (reference sequence). The trim removed 6 bases at V and 6 bases at J, leaving 3 bases unmatched. The CDR3 consists of 12 residues. The source was whole blood, collected at baseline. The gene calls are TRBV5-4 and TRBJ1-2, with 9 bases identical to TRBD1. The receptor's source is an adult who was a healthcare worker with PCR-confirmed SARS-CoV-2 infection or an uninfected control (not recorded which). The CDR3 DNA reads as TGTGCCAGCAAGGGACAGGGCCATGGCTACACCTTC. Translating gives CASKGQGHGYTF.